One sample yielded the 30 T cell receptor beta chains listed below, sequenced in a study of T cell clones after liver transplantation. Libraries were prepared by immunoSEQ multiplex PCR; TCRdb keeps only in-frame clonotypes and omits some of them. The table shows under 150,000 clones, with roughly nine tenths occurring only once. Sequencing used CD4+ T cells from blood, obtained 12 months after liver transplant. Receptor source: a human patient who received a liver transplant. Some T cells may be supplied by the graft donor.

This rearrangement joins TRBV7-2 to TRBJ1-5, with D unresolved. The germline V and J ends were trimmed by 4 bases and 1 base, with 14 bases remaining between them. The CDR3 consists of 16 residues. The germline gives CDR1 SGHTA, CDR2 FQGNSA. CDR3 sequence reads: CASSSGTGISNQPQHF. CDR3 DNA: TGTGCCAGCAGCTCCGGCACGGGGATCAGCAATCAGCCCCAGCATTTT.

The rearrangement joins TRBV18 to TRBJ2-2, with D unclear. The V gene lost 2 bases and the J gene lost 8 bases, with 15 bases spanning the gap. There are 15 residues in the CDR3. Germline V CDR1 and CDR2: KGHSH, LQKENI. This CDR3 is CASSPGLGSTGELFF. DNA of the CDR3: TGTGCCAGCTCACCAGGTCTCGGTTCAACGGGGGAGCTGTTTTTT. The full variable domain, rest sourced from reference TRBV18 and TRBJ2-2, is NAGVMQNPRHLVRRRGQEARLRCSPMKGHSHVYWYRQLPEEGLKFMVYLQKENIIDESGMPKERFSAEFPKEGPSILRIQQVVRGDSAAYFCASSPGLGSTGELFFGEGSRLTVL.

This rearrangement joins TRBV29-1 to TRBJ2-7; TRBD1 is a possible D gene (6 bases). V lost 7 bases, J lost 5 bases, and 12 bases lay in between. The CDR3 totals 11 residues. Germline values: CDR1 SQVTM, CDR2 ANQGSEA. CDR3 sequence: CSGMTGHEQYF. The CDR3 bases are TGCAGCGGCATGACAGGCCACGAGCAGTACTTC.

This chain connects TRBV11-2 to TRBJ1-1, with D tentatively TRBD1 (5 bases). Trimming removed 1 base at V and 5 bases at J, with 14 bases between. There are 15 residues in the CDR3. Germline lookup yields CDR1 SGHAT and CDR2 FQNNGV. CDR3 in DNA: TGTGCCAGCAGCTTAGGCGGGGCGCCGGTAACTGAAGCTTTCTTT. It encodes CASSLGGAPVTEAFF.

This rearrangement joins TRBV28 to TRBJ2-1; TRBD2 is a possible D gene (7 bases). This CDR3 has 14 amino acids. The V gene's germline CDR1 is MDHEN and CDR2 SYDVKM. V was trimmed by 3 bases and J by 8 bases, leaving 14 bases between them. The CDR3 sequence: CASSFGGALDEQFF. CDR3 bases: TGTGCCAGCAGTTTTGGGGGGGCGCTGGATGAGCAGTTCTTC.

The V call is TRBV19, the J call TRBJ2-7; 8 bases fit TRBD2. J lost 6 bases, V lost 6 bases, and 10 bases had no gene match. Germline values: CDR1 LNHDA, CDR2 SQIVND (reference sequence). CDR3 length: 14 amino acids. CDR3 nucleotides: TGTGCCAGTAGGCGAGCGGGAGCTCTGAGCGAGCAGTACTTC. It specifies CASRRAGALSEQYF. The variable domain in full, completed from reference TRBV19 and TRBJ2-7, reads DGGITQSPKYLFRKEGQNVTLSCEQNLNHDAMYWYRQDPGQGLRLIYYSQIVNDFQKGDIAEGYSVSREKKESFPLTVTSAQKNPTAFYLCASRRAGALSEQYFGPGTRLTVT.

This clone appeared once. The chain carries TRBV7-2 and TRBJ2-7, with 10 bases fitting TRBD1. CDR3 length: 14 amino acids. The germline V gene has CDR1 SGHTA and CDR2 FQGNSA. Germline trimming cut 4 bases from V and 6 bases from J; bases unmatched to any gene: 6. The CDR3: CASSSGTGDFEQYF. The CDR3 DNA follows: TGTGCCAGCAGCTCCGGGACAGGGGATTTCGAGCAGTACTTC.

This sequence joins TRBV11-3 and TRBJ1-4; TRBD1 matches at 8 bases. Unmatched junction bases numbered 9, after V lost 5 bases and J lost 10 bases. This CDR3 spans 14 amino acids. Germline-derived CDR1 and CDR2 are SGHNT and YENEEA. The CDR3 loop is CASSRTGYGGKLFF. CDR3 DNA: TGTGCCAGCAGCCGGACAGGGTACGGGGGAAAACTGTTTTTT. The full variable domain, in which reference TRBV11-3 and TRBJ1-4 provide the parts outside the CDR3, is EAGVVQSPRYKIIEKKQPVAFWCNPISGHNTLYWYLQNLGQGPELLIRYENEEAVDDSQLPKDRFSAERLKGVDSTLKIQPAELGDSAVYLCASSRTGYGGKLFFGSGTQLSVL.

This chain joins TRBV11-2 and TRBJ2-1, with unresolved D. Trimming cost V 4 bases and J 6 bases, with 10 bases left between them. The CDR3 is 13 residues long. Germline CDR1 and CDR2: SGHAT and FQNNGV. CDR3 coding DNA: TGTGCCAGCAGCTCCGGACCGTTCAATGAGCAGTTCTTC. Amino acid sequence: CASSSGPFNEQFF. Based on the CDR3 plus reference TRBV11-2 and TRBJ2-1, the full variable domain is EAGVAQSPRYKIIEKRQSVAFWCNPISGHATLYWYQQILGQGPKLLIQFQNNGVVDDSQLPKDRFSAERLKGVDSTLKIQPAKLEDSAVYLCASSSGPFNEQFFGPGTRLTVL.

The J gene is TRBJ2-3, the V gene TRBV30; 10 nucleotides line up with TRBD1. Germline lookup yields CDR1 GTSNPN and CDR2 SVGIG (reference sequence). V dropped 2 bases and J dropped 4; count of bases not matched to a gene: 6. The CDR3 spans 15 residues. In DNA, the CDR3 is TGTGCCTGGAGTTTGGGGGGACAGGGGTCAGATACGCAGTATTTT. Protein: CAWSLGGQGSDTQYF.

The chain is built from TRBV18 and TRBJ1-2, with D possibly TRBD1 on 5 matching bases. Germline CDR1 KGHSH, CDR2 LQKENI. The CDR3 sequence is 17 residues long. Trimming took 3 bases from V and 8 from J, leaving 25 bases between them. The CDR3 sequence is CASSPVPGAGSPGGYTF. CDR3 nucleotide sequence: TGTGCCAGCTCACCCGTGCCCGGGGCAGGCAGCCCTGGGGGCTACACCTTC.

This chain joins TRBV5-6 and TRBJ2-6; 14 nucleotides align to TRBD2. The CDR3 runs 19 residues. V trimming: 4 bases; J trimming: 0 bases; junction bases outside the gene matches: 6. Looked up from germline, CDR1 is SGHDT and CDR2 is YYEEEE. The CDR3 loop is CASSARLAGGLSGANVLTF. The CDR3 DNA reads as TGTGCCAGCAGCGCACGACTAGCGGGAGGGCTCTCTGGGGCCAACGTCCTGACTTTC.

DNA for the CDR3: TGTGCCAGCAGTTTTACGACAGGGCTTCTCTACGAGCAGTACTTC. Translation gives CASSFTTGLLYEQYF. The chain employs TRBV27 and TRBJ2-7; TRBD1 agrees at 7 bases. V lost 3 bases and J lost 3; bases outside the gene matches: 8. Germline V gene sequence: CDR1 MNHEY, CDR2 SMNVEV (reference sequence). The CDR3 has 15 amino acids.

V is TRBV7-6 and J is TRBJ2-5; TRBD1 might be the D (6 bases). The CDR3 runs to 15 residues. Germline CDR1 SGHVS, CDR2 FNYEAQ. The germline V and J ends were trimmed by 5 bases and 4 bases, with 17 bases remaining between them. In nucleotides, the CDR3 is TGTGCCAGCAGCGAGGGACATACGGGAAGAGAGACCCAGTACTTC. This sequence encodes CASSEGHTGRETQYF.

The chain is built from TRBV27 and TRBJ1-5; weak D call: TRBD1 (5 bases). CDR1 is MNHEY, CDR2 SMNVEV, per germline (reference sequence). V was pared by 5 bases and J by 5 bases, with 16 bases between. There are 15 residues in the CDR3. The CDR3, as DNA: TGTGCCAGCAGTGATGGGACCACCGTAGATCAGCCCCAGCATTTT. Residues: CASSDGTTVDQPQHF.

The rearrangement links TRBV7-2 to TRBJ2-1; the match to TRBD1 covers 9 bases. Trimming removed 5 bases from V and 3 bases from J; junction bases left unmatched: 5. This CDR3 region has 15 residues. Germline V gene data show CDR1 as SGHTA and CDR2 as FQGNSA. As DNA, the CDR3 is TGTGCCAGCAGCACAACAGGGGGCTACTACAATGAGCAGTTCTTC. Protein sequence: CASSTTGGYYNEQFF.

The J gene is TRBJ2-1, the V gene TRBV7-9; the D call may be TRBD1 or TRBD2 (5 bases each). The V gene lost 5 bases and the J gene lost 9 bases, with 14 bases spanning the gap. The CDR3 is 13 residues long. CDR1 and CDR2 from the germline V gene are SEHNR and FQNEAQ (reference sequence). The chain's CDR3 is CASSPPGSSEQFF. The CDR3 DNA is TGTGCCAGCAGCCCCCCAGGGAGTAGTGAGCAGTTCTTC.

This rearrangement joins TRBV9 to TRBJ2-5, with 13 positions matching TRBD2. The CDR3 totals 15 residues. Germline V lookup: CDR1 SGDLS, CDR2 YYNGEE. Trimming at V came to 4 bases and at J to 5 bases, leaving 5 bases not matched to a gene. CDR3 amino acids: CASSLGTSGEETQYF. CDR3 bases: TGTGCCAGCAGCCTTGGGACTAGCGGGGAGGAGACCCAGTACTTC.

This clone occurred a few times. J is TRBJ1-1 and V is TRBV27; tentatively, D is TRBD1 (6 bases). The germline gives CDR1 MNHEY, CDR2 SMNVEV (reference sequence). V gave up 6 bases and J gave up 8 bases, with 19 bases separating them. This CDR3 has 14 amino acids. In DNA form, the CDR3 reads TGTGCCAGCAGCCTACATCCTTGGACAGCCGAAGCTTTCTTT. Amino acid sequence: CASSLHPWTAEAFF.

This chain uses TRBV2 with TRBJ2-1, with 9 bases matching TRBD2. The CDR3 runs to 15 residues. CDR1 and CDR2 (germline): SNHLY, FYNNEI. V lost 5 bases, J lost 0 bases, and 2 bases stayed unmatched. The CDR3 region is CASSYSGSSYNEQFF. Here the CDR3 DNA reads TGTGCCAGCAGTTATAGCGGGAGCTCCTACAATGAGCAGTTCTTC.

The V call is TRBV9, the J call TRBJ2-5; 7 nucleotides line up with TRBD1. With 0 bases clipped from V and 2 bases from J, the junction kept 4 bases outside the gene matches. Germline V gives CDR1 SGDLS, CDR2 YYNGEE. The CDR3 is 15 residues long. The CDR3 is CASSVAWDRQETQYF. In nucleotides, the CDR3 is TGTGCCAGCAGCGTAGCCTGGGACAGACAAGAGACCCAGTACTTC.

V is TRBV11-3 and J is TRBJ1-1; TRBD1 matches 9 bases. Germline V gene data show CDR1 as SGHNT and CDR2 as YENEEA. The length of the CDR3 is 18 residues. The junction had 13 bases not matched to a gene; V was cut back by 2 bases and J by 3 bases. The CDR3 spells CASSLPPGQGGGYTEAFF. The CDR3 coding sequence is TGTGCCAGCAGCTTACCTCCGGGACAGGGAGGAGGGTACACTGAAGCTTTCTTT.

This clone was recorded at least ten times. The sample holds other DNA sequences that translate to the same CDR3. The chain combines TRBV19 with TRBJ1-4; a weak D match, TRBD1 (6 bases). Looked up from germline, CDR1 is LNHDA and CDR2 is SQIVND (reference sequence). Trimming stripped 3 bases from V and 8 bases from J, with 13 bases between. The CDR3 runs to 14 residues. CDR3 loop: CASSMSGAREKLFF. The CDR3 nucleotides read TGTGCCAGTAGTATGTCGGGGGCAAGGGAAAAACTGTTTTTT.

This chain uses TRBV5-1 with TRBJ2-3, with a tentative D call TRBD2 (6 bases). V was cut by 0 bases and J by 0 bases, with 8 bases left in between. This CDR3 spans 15 amino acids. Germline V lookup: CDR1 SGHRS, CDR2 YFSETQ. CDR3 in amino acids: CASSLAGLSTDTQYF. The CDR3 bases are TGCGCCAGCAGCTTGGCGGGACTCAGCACAGATACGCAGTATTTT.

V usage is TRBV6-6 and J usage is TRBJ1-2; 8 nucleotides line up with TRBD1. The CDR3 is 16 residues long. CDR1 is MNHNY and CDR2 is SVGAGI in the germline V gene (reference sequence). After removal of 6 bases from V and 4 bases from J, the junction contained 13 bases not matched to a gene. CDR3 coding DNA: TGTGCCAGCAGAGGACAGGGCAAACTCTATGGCTATGGCTACACCTTC. The encoded protein is CASRGQGKLYGYGYTF.

The genes are TRBV28 and TRBJ2-1, with 7 positions matching TRBD2. J lost 4 bases, V lost 10 bases, and 16 bases had no gene match. The CDR3 is made up of 16 amino acids. Germline V gene data show CDR1 as MDHEN and CDR2 as SYDVKM. CDR3: CAIGTVFAGDYNEQFF. As DNA, the CDR3 is TGTGCCATCGGGACTGTCTTCGCGGGAGATTACAATGAGCAGTTCTTC.

This clone has just one count. The chain joins TRBV6-5 to TRBJ2-1, with 11 positions matching TRBD2. This CDR3 has 15 residues. V was pared by 7 bases and J by 5 bases, with 7 bases of the junction left unmatched. Looked up from germline, CDR1 is MNHEY and CDR2 is SVGAGI. CDR3 sequence (DNA): TGTGCCAGCAATCGACTAGCGGGACCGAACAATGAGCAGTTCTTC. Protein: CASNRLAGPNNEQFF.

The CDR3 region has the DNA TGTGCCAGCAGCTCTTTGAGGACAGATACGCAGTATTTT. This translates into CASSSLRTDTQYF. The rearrangement uses TRBV7-2 and TRBJ2-3; D uncertain. The CDR3 length is 13 residues. In germline, CDR1 is SGHTA, CDR2 FQGNSA. Trimming took off 4 bases at V and 3 bases at J, with 8 bases between the two ends.

The gene calls are TRBV6-5 and TRBJ2-7; D possibly corresponds to TRBD1 (5 bases). This CDR3 spans 13 amino acids. Looked up from germline, CDR1 is MNHEY and CDR2 is SVGAGI. With 7 bases removed from V and 3 bases from J, the gap between germline ends came to 13 bases. This CDR3 reads CASTQDRGYEQYF. The CDR3, as DNA: TGTGCCAGCACCCAAGACAGAGGCTACGAGCAGTACTTC.

This chain connects TRBV4-2 to TRBJ2-1; TRBD2 matches at 7 bases. There are 17 residues in the CDR3. J lost 7 bases, V lost 5 bases, and 17 bases had no gene match. Germline V CDR1 and CDR2: LGHNA, YNFKEQ. DNA for the CDR3: TGTGCCAGCAGCGAGGATCCGGGCGCGGGAGCAGGTAATGAGCAGTTCTTC. It yields the protein CASSEDPGAGAGNEQFF.